Following are 22 T cell receptor beta chains from one sample sequenced in a study of blood T cell repertoires in COVID-19. Sequenced by immunoSEQ multiplex PCR; TCRdb stores in-frame clones only, minus some. Of some 70,000 clones listed, approximately 90% are singletons. The sequenced material came from peripheral blood. All receptors come from a man in his thirties or forties with acute or convalescent COVID-19.

This chain connects TRBV5-1 to TRBJ2-7, with a tentative D call TRBD2 (6 bases). The V gene's germline CDR1 is SGHRS and CDR2 YFSETQ. The ends were cut back, 4 bases at V and 1 base at J, with 18 bases in the middle. This CDR3 is 16 amino acids long. DNA for the CDR3: TGCGCCAGCAGCCCTCGCTCGTCGGGACTTTCCTACGAGCAGTACTTC. Protein sequence: CASSPRSSGLSYEQYF.

This rearrangement joins TRBV28 to TRBJ2-1; the match to TRBD2 covers 8 bases. Germline V gene lookup returns CDR1 MDHEN and CDR2 SYDVKM. The CDR3 has 14 residues. CDR3 amino acids: CAGSGVAGSGGQFF. CDR3 DNA: TGTGCGGGGTCGGGAGTAGCGGGGTCGGGTGGGCAGTTCTTC.

V gene TRBV19 combines with J gene TRBJ2-5, with 7 bases that match TRBD2. V dropped 5 bases and J dropped 4; count of bases not matched to a gene: 10. CDR1 and CDR2 (germline): LNHDA, SQIVND (reference sequence). CDR3 length equals 15 residues. The CDR3 reads CASSDQVTGGETQYF. CDR3 in DNA: TGTGCCAGTAGTGACCAGGTCACGGGGGGAGAGACCCAGTACTTC.

The DNA for the CDR3 is TGTGCCAGCAGTTCCTCCGGGACTAGCGGGAGATTTGGCGAGCAGTACTTC. This translates into CASSSSGTSGRFGEQYF. This chain joins TRBV28 and TRBJ2-7, with 14 positions matching TRBD2. The V and J ends lost 4 bases and 6 bases, in that order; junction bases with no gene match: 11. The germline V gene encodes CDR1 MDHEN and CDR2 SYDVKM. The CDR3 extends over 17 amino acids.

V and J are TRBV5-6 and TRBJ2-7; 10 bases align to TRBD1. Unmatched junction bases numbered 7, after V lost 4 bases and J lost 3 bases. This CDR3 spans 15 amino acids. Per germline, CDR1 SGHDT and CDR2 YYEEEE. The CDR3 sequence is CASSVPGQGNYEQYF. CDR3 in DNA: TGTGCCAGCAGCGTACCGGGACAGGGGAACTACGAGCAGTACTTC.

This clone was detected only a few times. This chain connects TRBV12-3 or TRBV12-4 to TRBJ2-7; possibly TRBD1 for D (5 bases). The germline V and J ends were trimmed by 5 bases and 3 bases, with 5 bases remaining between them. The CDR3 has 11 residues. The CDR3 nucleotides read TGTGCCAGCAGTACAGGCTACGAGCAGTACTTC. It codes for CASSTGYEQYF.

CDR3 nucleotides: TGCGCCAGCACCATTATAGCGGGAAGCCCCGGGGAGCTGTTTTTT. This encodes CASTIIAGSPGELFF. The V call is TRBV5-1, the J call TRBJ2-2; 8 nucleotides agree with TRBD2. The V gene's germline CDR1 is SGHRS and CDR2 YFSETQ. The CDR3 sequence is 15 residues long. After removal of 6 bases from V and 6 bases from J, the junction contained 10 bases not matched to a gene.

The J gene is TRBJ2-3, the V gene TRBV5-1, with a possible D match to TRBD2 (6 bases). This CDR3 is built from 14 residues. Trimming shortened V by 2 bases and J by 7 bases, and 14 bases separated the two germline ends. Germline loops: CDR1 SGHRS, CDR2 YFSETQ. The CDR3 DNA sequence: TGCGCCAGCAGCTTCGGGGGAGCGGAAAATACGCAGTATTTT. Its protein is CASSFGGAENTQYF. Full variable domain (missing parts from reference TRBV5-1 and TRBJ2-3): KAGVTQTPRYLIKTRGQQVTLSCSPISGHRSVSWYQQTPGQGLQFLFEYFSETQRNKGNFPGRFSGRQFSNSRSEMNVSTLELGDSALYLCASSFGGAENTQYFGPGTRLTVL.

This clone came up once. This chain connects TRBV28 to TRBJ2-2, with 7 bases aligning to TRBD2. The CDR3 contains 15 residues. CDR1 MDHEN and CDR2 SYDVKM come from the germline V gene. V was clipped by 2 bases and J by 5 bases; unmatched bases: 5. The CDR3, as DNA: TGTGCCAGCAGTTTAGAGGGAGGGATAACCGGGGAGCTGTTTTTT. Translated: CASSLEGGITGELFF.

This chain uses TRBV23-1 with TRBJ2-5; 8 bases agree with TRBD1. TRBV23-1 is flagged as an ORF with uncertain function. The junction had 7 bases not matched to a gene; V was cut back by 6 bases and J by 4 bases. The CDR3 covers 14 residues. The CDR3 nucleotides read TGCGCCAGCAGCCTGAGACAGGGGAGAGAGACCCAGTACTTC. Amino acids: CASSLRQGRETQYF.

The gene calls are TRBV4-3 and TRBJ2-7; D possibly corresponds to TRBD1 (5 bases). V lost 5 bases and J 3 bases, leaving 11 bases between the germline ends. From germline, CDR1 is LGHNA and CDR2 YSLEER. The length of the CDR3 is 13 residues. The CDR3 sequence: CASSTGLNYEQYF. In nucleotides, the CDR3 is TGCGCCAGCAGCACAGGCCTTAACTACGAGCAGTACTTC.

The chain joins TRBV5-4 to TRBJ2-7, with 10 bases lining up with TRBD1. The CDR3 is made up of 14 amino acids. After removal of 3 bases from V and 2 bases from J, the junction contained 2 bases not matched to a gene. Germline loops: CDR1 SGHNT, CDR2 YYREEE (reference sequence). The CDR3 region is CASSSGTGAYEQYF. The CDR3 nucleotides read TGTGCCAGCAGCTCTGGGACAGGGGCCTACGAGCAGTACTTC.

V usage is TRBV19 and J usage is TRBJ1-1; D possibly corresponds to TRBD1 (6 bases). Germline CDR1 LNHDA, CDR2 SQIVND (reference sequence). The V gene lost 7 bases and the J gene lost 1 base, with 19 bases spanning the gap. CDR3 length: 16 amino acids. The CDR3 here is CASTHRGASGNTEAFF. The CDR3 DNA follows: TGTGCCAGTACCCACCGGGGGGCCTCAGGGAACACTGAAGCTTTCTTT.

The chain has TRBV19 and TRBJ1-5; perhaps TRBD1 as D (5 bases). The CDR3 loop spans 15 amino acids. Germline V gene lookup returns CDR1 LNHDA and CDR2 SQIVND (reference sequence). V lost 6 bases and J 6 bases, leaving 18 bases between the germline ends. The CDR3 here is CASRLEQAGSQPQHF. CDR3 nucleotide sequence: TGTGCCAGTAGGTTGGAACAGGCCGGGAGTCAGCCCCAGCATTTT.

The rearrangement links TRBV5-4 to TRBJ2-1; 7 bases match TRBD2. The length of the CDR3 is 16 residues. V shed 7 bases and J 6 bases; nucleotides not matched to a gene: 16. Germline V CDR1 and CDR2: SGHNT, YYREEE (reference sequence). CDR3 residues: CASAMRRRESVNEQFF. CDR3 nucleotide sequence: TGTGCCAGCGCTATGCGTCGGCGGGAGTCTGTCAATGAGCAGTTCTTC.

The chain links TRBV11-1 to TRBJ2-2; D is undetermined. The V gene lost 6 bases and the J gene lost 4 bases, with 6 bases spanning the gap. Germline V gene lookup returns CDR1 SGHAT and CDR2 FQDESV (reference sequence). This CDR3 comprises 12 residues. DNA for the CDR3: TGTGCCAGCAGATCTCTCACCGGGGAGCTGTTTTTT. It translates to CASRSLTGELFF.

The V gene is TRBV7-3, the J gene TRBJ2-1; D is unclear. V lost 1 base to trimming and J lost 4 bases, with 5 bases between them. CDR1 and CDR2 (germline): SGHTA, FQGTGA. CDR3 length: 13 amino acids. Here the CDR3 reads CASSLNPYNEQFF. The DNA for the CDR3 is TGTGCCAGCAGCTTAAATCCATACAATGAGCAGTTCTTC.

The rearrangement uses TRBV18 and TRBJ2-2, with a possible D match to TRBD1 (6 bases). This CDR3 region has 15 residues. The germline V gene encodes CDR1 KGHSH and CDR2 LQKENI. V lost 4 bases and J 5 bases, leaving 14 bases between the germline ends. Written as DNA, the CDR3 is TGTGCCAGCTCACGGAGTAGGGGGAGTACCGGGGAGCTGTTTTTT. This codes for CASSRSRGSTGELFF.

This sequence joins TRBV28 and TRBJ2-2; the match to TRBD1 covers 7 bases. CDR1 is MDHEN and CDR2 is SYDVKM in the germline V gene. The CDR3 is made up of 14 amino acids. Trimming took 5 bases from V and 5 from J; bases not matched to a gene: 5. CDR3 sequence reads: CASSDRVGTGELFF. As DNA, the CDR3 is TGTGCCAGCAGTGACAGGGTAGGGACCGGGGAGCTGTTTTTT.

The chain employs TRBV28 and TRBJ2-3; 8 bases are shared with TRBD2. Germline loops: CDR1 MDHEN, CDR2 SYDVKM. This CDR3 comprises 14 residues. V shed 6 bases and J 5 bases; nucleotides not matched to a gene: 7. In nucleotides, the CDR3 is TGTGCCAGCAGCACCGGGAGGGCGAAAGATACGCAGTATTTT. Translation: CASSTGRAKDTQYF.

This sequence joins TRBV6-6 and TRBJ1-6; D is uncertain. Germline CDR1 reads MNHNY; CDR2 reads SVGAGI (reference sequence). V was clipped by 2 bases and J by 8 bases, with 13 bases between them. This CDR3 is 15 amino acids long. In DNA form, the CDR3 reads TGTGCCAGCAGTTACGGTCGAGAATCGGATTCACCCCTCCACTTT. Its translation: CASSYGRESDSPLHF.

V is TRBV19 and J is TRBJ1-5; D is ambiguous. Germline CDR1 LNHDA, CDR2 SQIVND (reference sequence). V was clipped by 3 bases and J by 0 bases, with 12 bases between them. CDR3 length: 16 residues. The CDR3 region is CASSMAFMVSNQPQHF. In nucleotides, the CDR3 is TGTGCCAGTAGTATGGCCTTCATGGTTAGCAATCAGCCCCAGCATTTT.